This entry lists 16 T cell receptor beta chains sequenced from one sample in a study of T cell responses to AZD1222 COVID-19 vaccine. TCRdb's copy holds only in-frame clones and misses some; the assay was immunoSEQ multiplex PCR. The sample comprises roughly 98,000 clones, 65% to 85% of which are singletons, and 13% to 15% rests with the top ten. Sequences were derived from peripheral blood, sampled 28 days after the second AZD1222 dose. These receptors all stem from an adult who received the AZD1222 COVID-19 vaccine.

V gene TRBV15 combines with J gene TRBJ1-5; weak D call: TRBD1 (5 bases). V was trimmed by 1 base and J by 9 bases, leaving 16 bases between them. CDR3 length: 15 amino acids. Germline-derived CDR1 and CDR2 are LNHNV and YYDKDF (reference sequence). DNA for the CDR3: TGTGCCACCAGCAGAGGGGGGGAAGACTGGCGGCCCCAGCATTTT. It translates to CATSRGGEDWRPQHF. The whole variable domain, remainder taken from reference TRBV15 and TRBJ1-5, is DAMVIQNPRYQVTQFGKPVTLSCSQTLNHNVMYWYQQKSSQAPKLLFHYYDKDFNNEADTPDNFQSRRPNTSFCFLDIRSPGLGDTAMYLCATSRGGEDWRPQHFGDGTRLSIL.

The rearrangement links TRBV5-1 to TRBJ2-3; D might be TRBD2 (5 bases). Trimming removed 0 bases from V and 0 bases from J, with 11 bases in between. This CDR3 is 16 amino acids long. Germline V CDR1 and CDR2: SGHRS, YFSETQ. In nucleotides, the CDR3 is TGCGCCAGCAGCTTGGGAGGAGCGGCTAGCACAGATACGCAGTATTTT. It translates to CASSLGGAASTDTQYF. The whole variable domain, filled in from reference TRBV5-1 and TRBJ2-3, reads KAGVTQTPRYLIKTRGQQVTLSCSPISGHRSVSWYQQTPGQGLQFLFEYFSETQRNKGNFPGRFSGRQFSNSRSEMNVSTLELGDSALYLCASSLGGAASTDTQYFGPGTRLTVL.

The chain employs TRBV19 and TRBJ1-2; D not resolved. Germline CDR1 reads LNHDA; CDR2 reads SQIVND (reference sequence). The CDR3 length is 13 residues. V was trimmed by 3 bases and J by 4 bases, leaving 9 bases between them. CDR3 coding DNA: TGTGCCAGTAGTATTGGCCCGGGCTATGGCTACACCTTC. Residues: CASSIGPGYGYTF.

The V and J genes are TRBV11-2 and TRBJ2-7; D not certain. There are 14 residues in the CDR3. V lost 1 base, J lost 1 base, and 8 bases lay in between. Germline V gives CDR1 SGHAT, CDR2 FQNNGV. CDR3 bases: TGTGCCAGCAGCTTAGGGACGGTTTCCTACGAGCAGTACTTC. It is translated as CASSLGTVSYEQYF.

The rearrangement uses TRBV29-1 and TRBJ1-1; maybe TRBD1 (6 bases). Germline-derived CDR1 and CDR2 are SQVTM and ANQGSEA. V dropped 6 bases and J dropped 0 bases, with 11 bases sitting between them. CDR3 length: 13 residues. The CDR3 DNA is TGCAGCGTGACAGGTCCCATGAACACTGAAGCTTTCTTT. This gives the protein CSVTGPMNTEAFF.

This clone was seen just once. The rearrangement links TRBV27 to TRBJ1-2, with D perhaps TRBD1 (6 bases). V was clipped by 6 bases and J by 4 bases, with 15 bases between them. This CDR3 is 14 amino acids long. The V gene's germline CDR1 is MNHEY and CDR2 SMNVEV (reference sequence). The CDR3 spells CASSPGQGLYGYTF. CDR3 sequence (DNA): TGTGCCAGCAGCCCCGGTCAGGGGCTCTATGGCTACACCTTC.

There are a few counts of this clone. The chain carries TRBV6-5 and TRBJ2-7, with 7 bases fitting TRBD2. Per the germline V gene, CDR1 is MNHEY and CDR2 is SVGAGI. V lost 6 bases and J lost 3; bases outside the gene matches: 8. The CDR3 spans 14 residues. The CDR3, as DNA: TGTGCCAGCAGCCGATATAGCGGGTACTACGAGCAGTACTTC. It is translated as CASSRYSGYYEQYF.

The CDR3 DNA sequence: TGTGCCAGCAGCCGTGCGGGCCCCTACGAGCAGTACTTC. Residues: CASSRAGPYEQYF. The chain carries TRBV5-4 and TRBJ2-7, with D possibly being TRBD2 (5 bases). The CDR3 has 13 amino acids. Germline V gene lookup returns CDR1 SGHNT and CDR2 YYREEE (reference sequence). V gave up 4 bases and J gave up 2 bases, with 10 bases separating them.

V usage is TRBV18 and J usage is TRBJ1-2; 10 bases fit TRBD1. This CDR3 is 14 amino acids long. CDR1 KGHSH and CDR2 LQKENI come from the germline V gene. V gave up 4 bases and J gave up 8 bases; unmatched junction bases: 7. The CDR3 is CASSQGTGDGGYTF. CDR3 sequence (DNA): TGTGCCAGCTCACAGGGGACAGGGGATGGAGGCTACACCTTC.

The J gene is TRBJ1-6, the V gene TRBV29-1; D unclear. Trimming took 0 bases from V and 9 from J, leaving 21 bases between them. The CDR3 length is 17 residues. Germline CDR1 is SQVTM and CDR2 is ANQGSEA. The CDR3 sequence: CSVEDGRRWVLSSPLHF. The CDR3 DNA reads as TGCAGCGTTGAAGATGGCCGGCGGTGGGTTTTGAGTTCACCCCTCCACTTT.

This clone appeared a few times. The CDR3 DNA reads as TGTGCCAGCTCGCGAGTCGAGGGGGAGGATGAGCAGTTCTTC. Translated: CASSRVEGEDEQFF. The chain recombines TRBV18 with TRBJ2-1, with D perhaps TRBD1 or TRBD2 (6 bases each). The CDR3 loop spans 14 amino acids. The germline V gene has CDR1 KGHSH and CDR2 LQKENI. With 6 bases removed from V and 8 bases from J, the gap between germline ends came to 17 bases.

CDR3 loop: CASSLVNGSQNEAFF. The CDR3 nucleotides are TGTGCCAGCAGCTTAGTTAATGGGAGTCAGAATGAAGCTTTCTTT. The chain couples TRBV7-6 to TRBJ1-1; D is unresolved. The CDR3 is made up of 15 amino acids. The ends were cut back, 1 base at V and 7 bases at J, with 16 bases in the middle. In germline, CDR1 is SGHVS, CDR2 FNYEAQ. The full variable domain, its missing parts supplied by reference TRBV7-6 and TRBJ1-1, is GAGVSQSPRYKVTKRGQDVALRCDPISGHVSLYWYRQALGQGPEFLTYFNYEAQQDKSGLPNDRFSAERPEGSISTLTIQRTEQRDSAMYRCASSLVNGSQNEAFFGQGTRLTVV.

The chain joins TRBV15 to TRBJ2-3; D uncertain. Trimming stripped 0 bases from V and 4 bases from J, with 8 bases between. The CDR3 consists of 14 residues. Germline-derived CDR1 and CDR2 are LNHNV and YYDKDF (reference sequence). The CDR3 reads CATSRDRVSDTQYF. CDR3 DNA: TGTGCCACCAGCAGAGATCGGGTCTCAGATACGCAGTATTTT.

J is TRBJ2-7 and V is TRBV24-1; D remains unclear. The length of the CDR3 is 14 residues. Germline V gene data show CDR1 as KGHDR and CDR2 as SFDVKD. Trimming shortened V by 2 bases and J by 1 base, and 8 bases separated the two germline ends. The CDR3 coding sequence is TGTGCCACCAGTGATTCTGGGTTATCCTACGAGCAGTACTTC. Translating it yields CATSDSGLSYEQYF.

The chain couples TRBV7-3 to TRBJ2-2; D unresolved. V shed 3 bases and J shed 6 bases, with 8 bases lying between them. The CDR3 spans 13 residues. Germline V lookup: CDR1 SGHTA, CDR2 FQGTGA. CDR3: CASSFTLAGELFF. The CDR3 nucleotides are TGTGCCAGCAGCTTTACCCTCGCCGGGGAGCTGTTTTTT.

The chain uses TRBV2 and TRBJ1-5; TRBD1 matches 9 bases. CDR1 is SNHLY, CDR2 FYNNEI, per germline. Unmatched junction bases numbered 6, after V lost 2 bases and J lost 7 bases. CDR3 length equals 15 residues. The CDR3 spells CASSEPWDRDQPQHF. The CDR3 DNA reads TGTGCCAGCAGTGAACCCTGGGACAGGGACCAGCCCCAGCATTTT.